This T cell receptor beta chain was sequenced during a study of blood T cell repertoires in COVID-19. Background on the study: Collection of acute and convalescent COVID-19 samples took place in the United States, Italy and Spain. PBMCs, B-cell-depleted T cells, or T cells provided the cDNA or gDNA that made up the material.

The CDR3 is 11 amino acids. Trimming pared 4 bases from V and 6 bases from J, leaving 7 bases between. Germline values: CDR1 SQVTM, CDR2 ANQGSEA. Per the study methods: Nucleated cell counts were estimated from reference gene primer amplification. Here immunoSEQ multiplex PCR was the method, and the copy in TCRdb shows in-frame clones only, minus some. V and J calls and clone size come straight from that table; D and trimming were deduced from the DNA. The data show roughly 300,000 clones, around 87% seen once. Sequenced input: peripheral blood. The chain joins TRBV29-1 to TRBJ2-1, with D uncertain. The origin of this receptor is a woman between 45 and 65 years old who had recovered from COVID-19. The CDR3 coding sequence is TGCAGCGTTGCGCGGCCCAATGAGCAGTTCTTC. It codes for CSVARPNEQFF.